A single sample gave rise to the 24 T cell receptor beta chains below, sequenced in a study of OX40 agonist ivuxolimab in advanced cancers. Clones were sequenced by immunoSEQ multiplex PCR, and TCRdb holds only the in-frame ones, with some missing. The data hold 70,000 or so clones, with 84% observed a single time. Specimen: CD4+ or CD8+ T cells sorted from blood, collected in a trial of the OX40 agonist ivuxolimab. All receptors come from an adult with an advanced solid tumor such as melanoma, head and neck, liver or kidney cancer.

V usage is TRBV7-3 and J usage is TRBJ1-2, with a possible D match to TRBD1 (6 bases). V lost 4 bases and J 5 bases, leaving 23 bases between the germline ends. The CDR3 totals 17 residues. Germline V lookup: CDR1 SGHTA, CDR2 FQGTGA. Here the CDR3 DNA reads TGTGCCAGCAGCTCCAATGGGACATCCCGAATGTTTTATGGCTACACCTTC. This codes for CASSSNGTSRMFYGYTF.

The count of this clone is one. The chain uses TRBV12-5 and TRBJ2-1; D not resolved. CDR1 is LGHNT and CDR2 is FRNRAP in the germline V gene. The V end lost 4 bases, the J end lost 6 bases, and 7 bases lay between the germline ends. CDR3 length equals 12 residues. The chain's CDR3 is CASGSFINEQFF. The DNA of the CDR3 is TGTGCTAGTGGTTCGTTCATCAATGAGCAGTTCTTC.

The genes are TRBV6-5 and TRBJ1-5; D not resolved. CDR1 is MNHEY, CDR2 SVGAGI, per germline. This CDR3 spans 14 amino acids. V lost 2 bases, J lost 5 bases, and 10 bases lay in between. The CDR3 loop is CASSYAGSYQPQHF. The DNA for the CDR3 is TGTGCCAGCAGTTACGCAGGCAGCTATCAGCCCCAGCATTTT.

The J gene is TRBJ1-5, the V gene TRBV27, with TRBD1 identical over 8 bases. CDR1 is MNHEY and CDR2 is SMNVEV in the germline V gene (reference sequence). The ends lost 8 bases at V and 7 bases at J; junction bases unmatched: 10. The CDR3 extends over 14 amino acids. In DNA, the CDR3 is TGTGCCAGCGGCCAACAGGGGGGTGGACAGCCCCAGCATTTT. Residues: CASGQQGGGQPQHF.

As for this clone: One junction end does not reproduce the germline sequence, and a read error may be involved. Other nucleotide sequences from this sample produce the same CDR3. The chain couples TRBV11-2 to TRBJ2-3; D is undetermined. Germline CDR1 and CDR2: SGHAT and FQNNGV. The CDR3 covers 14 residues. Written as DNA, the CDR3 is TGTGCCAGTAGCTTAGCTCCGGGTACAGATACGCAGTATTTT. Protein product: CASSLAPGTDTQYF.

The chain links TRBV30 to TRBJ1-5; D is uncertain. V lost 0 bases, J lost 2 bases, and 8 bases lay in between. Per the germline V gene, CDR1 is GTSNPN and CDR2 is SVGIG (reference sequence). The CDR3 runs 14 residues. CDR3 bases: TGTGCCTGGAGTGTTTCCGGGGGCAATCAGCCCCAGCATTTT. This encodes CAWSVSGGNQPQHF.

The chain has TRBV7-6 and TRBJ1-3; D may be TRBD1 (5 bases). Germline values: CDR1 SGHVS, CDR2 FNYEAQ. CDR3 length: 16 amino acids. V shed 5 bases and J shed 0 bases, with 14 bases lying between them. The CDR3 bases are TGTGCCAGCAGCATAAGGGACTCCAACTCTGGAAACACCATATATTTT. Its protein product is CASSIRDSNSGNTIYF.

The CDR3: CASSLAGTPTNYGYTF. In nucleotides, the CDR3 is TGTGCCAGCAGTTTGGCCGGGACCCCTACTAACTATGGCTACACCTTC. The gene calls are TRBV28 and TRBJ1-2; D perhaps matches TRBD1 (5 bases). Trimming pared 3 bases from V and 0 bases from J, leaving 14 bases between. CDR1 is MDHEN and CDR2 is SYDVKM in the germline V gene. This CDR3 contains 16 residues.

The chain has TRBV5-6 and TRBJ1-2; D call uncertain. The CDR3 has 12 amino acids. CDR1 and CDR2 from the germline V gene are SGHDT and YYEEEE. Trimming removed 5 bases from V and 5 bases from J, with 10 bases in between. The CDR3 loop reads CASSRSAYGYTF. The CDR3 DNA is TGTGCCAGCAGTAGGTCCGCGTATGGCTACACCTTC.

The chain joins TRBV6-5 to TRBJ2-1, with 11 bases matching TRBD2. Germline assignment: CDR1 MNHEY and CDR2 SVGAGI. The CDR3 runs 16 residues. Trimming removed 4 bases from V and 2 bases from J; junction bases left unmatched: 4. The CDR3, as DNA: TGTGCCAGCAGTTCGGATAGCGGGGGGGCCTACAATGAGCAGTTCTTC. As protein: CASSSDSGGAYNEQFF.

The CDR3 bases are TGTGCCTGGAGTGTACGTTCTGGGACAGGGAACTATGGCTACACCTTC. Protein: CAWSVRSGTGNYGYTF. This chain connects TRBV30 to TRBJ1-2; 9 positions agree with TRBD1. The CDR3 is made up of 16 amino acids. V lost 0 bases to trimming and J lost 2 bases; unmatched junction nucleotides: 7. In germline, CDR1 is GTSNPN, CDR2 SVGIG (reference sequence).

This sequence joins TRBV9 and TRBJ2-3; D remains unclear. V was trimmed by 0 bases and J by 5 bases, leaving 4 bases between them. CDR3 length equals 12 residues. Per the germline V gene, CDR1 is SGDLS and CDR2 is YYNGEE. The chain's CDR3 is CASSVGIDTQYF. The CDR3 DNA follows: TGTGCCAGCAGCGTAGGCATAGATACGCAGTATTTT. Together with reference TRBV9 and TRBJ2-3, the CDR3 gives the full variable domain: DSGVTQTPKHLITATGQRVTLRCSPRSGDLSVYWYQQSLDQGLQFLIQYYNGEERAKGNILERFSAQQFPDLHSELNLSSLELGDSALYFCASSVGIDTQYFGPGTRLTVL.

DNA of the CDR3: TGTGCCAGCAGCTTGATGGACAGGGGGCAGAGGAACTATGGCTACACCTTC. The encoded protein is CASSLMDRGQRNYGYTF. The chain joins TRBV5-6 to TRBJ1-2, with 11 nucleotides matching TRBD1. Trimming took 1 base from V and 2 from J; bases not matched to a gene: 7. The CDR3 loop spans 17 amino acids. CDR1 is SGHDT and CDR2 is YYEEEE in the germline V gene.

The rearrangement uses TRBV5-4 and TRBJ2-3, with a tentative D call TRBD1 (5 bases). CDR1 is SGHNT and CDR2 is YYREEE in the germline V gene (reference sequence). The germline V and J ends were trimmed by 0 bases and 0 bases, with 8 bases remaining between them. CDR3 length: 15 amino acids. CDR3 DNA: TGTGCCAGCAGCTTGGGGGGCACAAGCACAGATACGCAGTATTTT. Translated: CASSLGGTSTDTQYF.

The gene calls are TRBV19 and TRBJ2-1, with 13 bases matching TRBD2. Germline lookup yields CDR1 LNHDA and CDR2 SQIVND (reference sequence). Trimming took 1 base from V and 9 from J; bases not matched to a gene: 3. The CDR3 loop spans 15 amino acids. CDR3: CASSIGGLAGLEQFF. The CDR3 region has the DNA TGTGCCAGTAGTATAGGGGGACTAGCGGGACTTGAGCAGTTCTTC.

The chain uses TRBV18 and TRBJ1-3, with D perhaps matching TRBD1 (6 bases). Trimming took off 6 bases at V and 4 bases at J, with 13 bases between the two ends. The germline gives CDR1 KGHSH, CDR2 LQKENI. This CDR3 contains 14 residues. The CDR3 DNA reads TGTGCCAGCTCCCCCGAAGGGGGAGGAAACACCATATATTTT. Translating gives CASSPEGGGNTIYF.

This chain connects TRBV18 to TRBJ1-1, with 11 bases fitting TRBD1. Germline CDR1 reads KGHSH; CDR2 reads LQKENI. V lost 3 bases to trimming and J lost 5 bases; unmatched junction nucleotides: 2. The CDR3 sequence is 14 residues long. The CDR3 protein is CASSPRDRGTEAFF. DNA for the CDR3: TGTGCCAGCTCACCCCGGGACAGGGGGACTGAAGCTTTCTTT. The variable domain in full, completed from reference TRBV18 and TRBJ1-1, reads NAGVMQNPRHLVRRRGQEARLRCSPMKGHSHVYWYRQLPEEGLKFMVYLQKENIIDESGMPKERFSAEFPKEGPSILRIQQVVRGDSAAYFCASSPRDRGTEAFFGQGTRLTVV.

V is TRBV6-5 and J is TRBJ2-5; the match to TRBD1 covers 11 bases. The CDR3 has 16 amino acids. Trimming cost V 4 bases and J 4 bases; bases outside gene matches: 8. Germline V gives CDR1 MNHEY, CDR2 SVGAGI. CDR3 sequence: CASSFGSGTGGETQYF. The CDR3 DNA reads TGTGCCAGCAGTTTCGGATCCGGGACAGGGGGAGAGACCCAGTACTTC.

The CDR3, as DNA: TGTGCCAGCAGCTTGGGAGCGACGAACACCGGGGAGCTGTTTTTT. Its translation is CASSLGATNTGELFF. J is TRBJ2-2 and V is TRBV7-6; D may be TRBD2 (5 bases). Germline CDR1 SGHVS, CDR2 FNYEAQ. V lost 3 bases and J lost 0, with 8 bases in between. The CDR3 sequence is 15 residues long.

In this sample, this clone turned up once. The CDR3 spells CAWSTGTGRFF. In DNA, the CDR3 is TGTGCCTGGAGTACCGGGACAGGTCGTTTCTTC. The chain has TRBV30 and TRBJ2-1; TRBD1 aligns across 8 bases. The germline V gene has CDR1 GTSNPN and CDR2 SVGIG (reference sequence). The CDR3 length is 11 residues. The ends lost 2 bases at V and 16 bases at J; junction bases unmatched: 7.

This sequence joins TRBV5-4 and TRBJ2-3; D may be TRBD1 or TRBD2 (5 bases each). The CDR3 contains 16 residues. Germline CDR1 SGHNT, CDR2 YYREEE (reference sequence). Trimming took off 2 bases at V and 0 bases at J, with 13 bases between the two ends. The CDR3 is CASSFGASSSTDTQYF. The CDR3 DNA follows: TGTGCCAGCAGCTTTGGGGCTAGCTCTAGCACAGATACGCAGTATTTT.

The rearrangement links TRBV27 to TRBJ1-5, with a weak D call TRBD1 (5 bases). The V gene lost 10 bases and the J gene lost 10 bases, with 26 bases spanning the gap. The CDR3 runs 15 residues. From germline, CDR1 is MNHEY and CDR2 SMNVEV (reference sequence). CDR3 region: CATPWDAEDLLPQHF. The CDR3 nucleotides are TGTGCCACCCCATGGGACGCAGAGGACCTATTACCCCAGCATTTT.

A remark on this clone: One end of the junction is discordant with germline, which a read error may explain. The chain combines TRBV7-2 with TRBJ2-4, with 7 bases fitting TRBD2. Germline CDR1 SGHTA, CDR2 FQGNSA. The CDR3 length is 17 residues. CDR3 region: CASNLWGGARAKNIQYF. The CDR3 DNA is TGTGCCAGCAACTTATGGGGAGGGGCTAGGGCCAAAAACATTCAGTACTTC.

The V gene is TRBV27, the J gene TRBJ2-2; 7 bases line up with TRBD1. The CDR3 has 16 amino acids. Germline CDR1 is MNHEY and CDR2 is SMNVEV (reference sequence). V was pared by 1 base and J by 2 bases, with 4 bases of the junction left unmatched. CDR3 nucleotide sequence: TGTGCCAGCAGTTTATACAGGGGAGCCAACACCGGGGAGCTGTTTTTT. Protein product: CASSLYRGANTGELFF.